The clone carrying this TCR beta chain was recorded at least ten times. The data are from a study of T cell repertoires in cytomegalovirus infection. TCRdb ran MiXCR on the reads and lists one entry per CDR3 protein. The top ten hold approximately 15% of the sample, which has more than 200,000 distinct CDR3 sequences, over 8% seen once. The clonotype comes from a human donor in good health (CMV status not recorded). Some clones in this sample may be carry-over from other donors' samples. Sequences were obtained from PBMCs.

CDR3 coding DNA: TGCGCCAGCAGCCTGACGACAGGGGTGGTCGACGAGCAGTACTTC. Its protein is CASSLTTGVVDEQYF. The V and J genes are TRBV5-1 and TRBJ2-7, with TRBD1 matching over 8 bases. Germline assignment: CDR1 SGHRS and CDR2 YFSETQ. V lost 4 bases to trimming and J lost 5 bases; unmatched junction nucleotides: 11. This CDR3 is 15 amino acids long.